These 22 T cell receptor beta chains originate from one sample sequenced in a study of shared clonotypes between healthy human individuals. The repertoire was sequenced with immunoSEQ multiplex PCR; TCRdb's copy has only in-frame clones and lacks some. This sample yields about 560,000 clones, of which roughly four fifths are seen a single time; about 11% belongs to the top ten. Sequences were obtained from PBMCs. These receptors originate from a woman between 40 and 55 years old in good health. Some clones in this sample may be carry-over from other donors' samples.

V and J are TRBV6-5 and TRBJ2-7; D remains ambiguous. V lost 2 bases and J 2 bases, leaving 10 bases between the germline ends. Germline V lookup: CDR1 MNHEY, CDR2 SVGAGI. This CDR3 has 14 residues. The CDR3 sequence: CASSYADRAYEQYF. CDR3 sequence (DNA): TGTGCCAGCAGTTACGCGGATAGAGCCTACGAGCAGTACTTC.

The V gene is TRBV25-1, the J gene TRBJ2-2; D might be TRBD2 (6 bases). Germline values: CDR1 MGHDK, CDR2 SYGVNS. The CDR3 length is 15 residues. V lost 0 bases and J 6 bases, leaving 11 bases between the germline ends. Here the CDR3 DNA reads TGTGCCAGCAGTGAATATCGGGGAGGCTCCGGGGAGCTGTTTTTT. It translates to CASSEYRGGSGELFF.

The chain links TRBV18 to TRBJ1-1, with a tentative D call TRBD1 (6 bases). Trimming took off 0 bases at V and 5 bases at J, with 13 bases between the two ends. This CDR3 has 15 residues. The germline CDR1 and CDR2 sequences are KGHSH and LQKENI. CDR3 nucleotides: TGTGCCAGCTCACCACCCACAGGGAGCAGGACTGAAGCTTTCTTT. Protein: CASSPPTGSRTEAFF.

V usage is TRBV5-5 and J usage is TRBJ2-1, with 12 bases fitting TRBD2. The germline gives CDR1 SGHKS, CDR2 YYEKEE (reference sequence). The V gene end was trimmed by 4 bases and the J gene end by 2 bases; junction bases not matched to a gene: 1. The CDR3 contains 15 residues. CDR3 bases: TGTGCCAGCAGCCGGACTAGCGGGACCTACAATGAGCAGTTCTTC. Its translation is CASSRTSGTYNEQFF.

The chain carries TRBV7-7 and TRBJ2-5, with TRBD1 identical over 7 bases. The CDR3 consists of 15 residues. CDR1 and CDR2 from the germline V gene are SSHAT and FNYEAQ (reference sequence). The trim removed 1 base at V and 2 bases at J, leaving 4 bases unmatched. The CDR3 spells CASSLVRGKQETQYF. In DNA form, the CDR3 reads TGTGCCAGCAGCTTAGTCAGGGGGAAACAAGAGACCCAGTACTTC.

The V call is TRBV7-9, the J call TRBJ2-7, with D unclear. This CDR3 has 13 amino acids. Germline V lookup: CDR1 SEHNR, CDR2 FQNEAQ (reference sequence). Trimming shortened V by 5 bases and J by 6 bases, and 14 bases separated the two germline ends. This chain's CDR3 is CASSSQEFSEQYF. The CDR3 DNA reads TGTGCCAGCAGCAGCCAGGAATTTTCCGAGCAGTACTTC.

V is TRBV28 and J is TRBJ2-7; 8 bases are shared with TRBD1. Germline V CDR1 and CDR2: MDHEN, SYDVKM. The CDR3 totals 14 residues. Germline trimming cut 6 bases from V and 2 bases from J; bases unmatched to any gene: 6. This CDR3 is CASSATGGTYEQYF. Written as DNA, the CDR3 is TGTGCCAGCAGCGCAACAGGGGGAACCTACGAGCAGTACTTC.

This chain uses TRBV30 with TRBJ1-5; D gene uncertain. CDR3 length: 13 residues. Germline V gives CDR1 GTSNPN, CDR2 SVGIG (reference sequence). Trimming removed 1 base at V and 4 bases at J, with 8 bases between. The CDR3 DNA follows: TGTGCCTGGAGTGCTCTGGGGAATCAGCCCCAGCATTTT. It translates to CAWSALGNQPQHF.

The chain recombines TRBV7-6 with TRBJ2-5, with D uncertain. The germline V gene encodes CDR1 SGHVS and CDR2 FNYEAQ. CDR3 length: 15 residues. V was trimmed by 2 bases and J by 1 base, leaving 11 bases between them. The CDR3 here is CASSLSHNPQETQYF. CDR3 DNA: TGTGCCAGCAGCTTAAGTCACAACCCCCAAGAGACCCAGTACTTC.

This clone came up a few times. The chain recombines TRBV5-5 with TRBJ1-5; possible D gene TRBD1, 5 bases. Deletions cut 5 bases from V and 4 bases from J, with 10 bases between. The germline V gene has CDR1 SGHKS and CDR2 YYEKEE (reference sequence). This CDR3 has 13 residues. The CDR3 loop reads CASSWDGNQPQHF. The CDR3 DNA sequence: TGTGCCAGCAGTTGGGACGGAAATCAGCCCCAGCATTTT.

This chain links TRBV5-1 with TRBJ2-2, with TRBD2 matching over 12 bases. J lost 4 bases, V lost 1 base, and 2 bases had no gene match. The germline V gene encodes CDR1 SGHRS and CDR2 YFSETQ. The CDR3 is 16 residues long. DNA of the CDR3: TGCGCCAGCAGCTTGCTACTAGCGGGAGGCACCGGGGAGCTGTTTTTT. Amino acid sequence: CASSLLLAGGTGELFF.

The chain links TRBV30 to TRBJ2-5, with 9 bases fitting TRBD1. The end of the DNA is better explained by TRBJ2-7, so the J call may be wrong. Germline CDR1 is GTSNPN and CDR2 is SVGIG (reference sequence). CDR3 length equals 15 residues. The CDR3, as DNA: TGTGCCTGGAGTGTACGGACAGGGGAAGGGTCCGAGCAGTACTTC. Translated, it gives CAWSVRTGEGSEQYF.

J is TRBJ2-3 and V is TRBV9; TRBD2 agrees at 9 bases. This CDR3 contains 16 residues. Germline CDR1 is SGDLS and CDR2 is YYNGEE. Losses at the gene ends were 3 bases for V and 11 bases for J; bases not matched to a gene: 16. The CDR3 spells CASSATGREGTGVQYF. CDR3 in DNA: TGTGCCAGCAGCGCGACCGGGCGGGAGGGCACCGGCGTGCAGTATTTT.

This chain joins TRBV2 and TRBJ2-2; unclear D gene. Germline lookup yields CDR1 SNHLY and CDR2 FYNNEI. Between the trimmed V and J ends, which lost 10 bases and 7 bases, there was a span of 13 bases. There are 12 residues in the CDR3. CDR3 amino acids: CATSGPGGELFF. Written as DNA, the CDR3 is TGTGCCACCTCTGGGCCCGGCGGGGAGCTGTTTTTT.

This clone was seen a handful of times. V and J are TRBV6-1 and TRBJ1-3; possibly TRBD1 for D (5 bases). Germline CDR1 MNHNS, CDR2 SASEGT. The V end was cut by 7 bases, the J end by 0 bases, with 13 bases between. The CDR3 totals 15 residues. CDR3 nucleotide sequence: TGTGCCAGCAACTTAGACAGTGGCTCTGGAAACACCATATATTTT. It encodes CASNLDSGSGNTIYF.

As regards this clone: This clone may be a read error of a much larger clone one base away. This same CDR3 is encoded by further DNA sequences in the sample. The rearrangement uses TRBV28 and TRBJ1-2; D gene uncertain. There are 12 residues in the CDR3. The germline gives CDR1 MDHEN, CDR2 SYDVKM. The V end lost 3 bases, the J end lost 2 bases, and 4 bases lay between the germline ends. CDR3 nucleotide sequence: TGTGCCAGCAGTTTTGGGAACTATGGCTACACCTTC. Residues: CASSFGNYGYTF.

This chain links TRBV5-5 with TRBJ1-2; no definite D call. The germline gives CDR1 SGHKS, CDR2 YYEKEE (reference sequence). The CDR3 is 13 amino acids. With 6 bases removed from V and 3 bases from J, the gap between germline ends came to 12 bases. Written as DNA, the CDR3 is TGTGCCAGCACCCGGGTAGCGGACTATGGCTACACCTTC. The encoded protein is CASTRVADYGYTF.

The V gene is TRBV28, the J gene TRBJ2-1; either TRBD1 or TRBD2 may fit D (5 bases each). V gave up 2 bases and J gave up 5 bases, with 10 bases separating them. The CDR3 spans 14 residues. Germline values: CDR1 MDHEN, CDR2 SYDVKM. In DNA, the CDR3 is TGTGCCAGCAGTTTACAGGGAGTAGACAATGAGCAGTTCTTC. Translation: CASSLQGVDNEQFF.

The chain uses TRBV13 and TRBJ2-1, with no clear D. The V end lost 5 bases, the J end lost 13 bases, and 15 bases lay between the germline ends. The CDR3 spans 12 residues. Germline V gene sequence: CDR1 PRHDT, CDR2 FYEKMQ (reference sequence). The CDR3 here is CASSPAQFVQFF. The CDR3 DNA reads TGTGCCAGCAGCCCCGCCCAGTTTGTTCAGTTCTTC. The full variable domain, rest sourced from reference TRBV13 and TRBJ2-1, is AAGVIQSPRHLIKEKRETATLKCYPIPRHDTVYWYQQGPGQDPQFLISFYEKMQSDKGSIPDRFSAQQFSDYHSELNMSSLELGDSALYFCASSPAQFVQFFGPGTRLTVL.

The rearrangement links TRBV25-1 to TRBJ1-2; D remains ambiguous. V gave up 5 bases and J gave up 3 bases, with 13 bases separating them. Germline V gene data show CDR1 as MGHDK and CDR2 as SYGVNS. This CDR3 comprises 14 residues. CDR3 loop: CASSLRTQDYGYTF. In DNA form, the CDR3 reads TGTGCCAGCAGTCTACGGACCCAGGACTATGGCTACACCTTC.

Comment on this clone: Other DNA sequences of this sample code for an identical CDR3. V is TRBV11-2 and J is TRBJ2-5, with no clear D. Germline V gives CDR1 SGHAT, CDR2 FQNNGV. This CDR3 is 14 amino acids long. V was shortened by 3 bases and J by 2 bases, with 10 bases between the two germline ends. The CDR3 here is CASSFSGPQETQYF. CDR3 coding DNA: TGTGCCAGCAGCTTTTCAGGTCCTCAAGAGACCCAGTACTTC. Full variable domain (rest looked up from reference TRBV11-2 and TRBJ2-5): EAGVAQSPRYKIIEKRQSVAFWCNPISGHATLYWYQQILGQGPKLLIQFQNNGVVDDSQLPKDRFSAERLKGVDSTLKIQPAKLEDSAVYLCASSFSGPQETQYFGPGTRLLVL.

V usage is TRBV30 and J usage is TRBJ2-1; 16 positions match TRBD2. V lost 5 bases and J lost 7; bases outside the gene matches: 8. This CDR3 contains 16 residues. Per the germline V gene, CDR1 is GTSNPN and CDR2 is SVGIG (reference sequence). CDR3: CAWDGTSGRAVNEQFF. CDR3 nucleotide sequence: TGTGCCTGGGACGGGACTAGCGGGAGGGCGGTTAATGAGCAGTTCTTC. Filled out from reference TRBV30 and TRBJ2-1, the complete variable domain reads SQTIHQWPATLVQPVGSPLSLECTVEGTSNPNLYWYRQAAGRGLQLLFYSVGIGQISSEVPQNLSASRPQDRQFILSSKKLLLSDSGFYLCAWDGTSGRAVNEQFFGPGTRLTVL.